This is a list of T cell receptor beta chains from one sample in a study of graft-versus-host responses after intestinal transplantation. Generated by immunoSEQ multiplex PCR, the TCRdb table keeps only in-frame clones and is missing some. There are about 15,000 clones in the sample; around 87% occur only once, and 6.6% lies in the top ten. This specimen consisted of bone marrow, obtained nearly 130 days after intestinal transplantation. The receptors were gathered from a human patient who received an intestinal transplant, so some T cells may come from the graft donor. CDR3s include the opening cysteine and the closing phenylalanine or tryptophan. Fields, in order: clone size, V gene, J gene, D gene, CDR3 DNA, CDR3 protein. D genes are given only for firm matches. Size is stated for part of the rows, as once, few or many counts, or as a class when the clone is expanded.

clone_size: .
v_call: TRBV6-5
j_call: TRBJ2-5
d_call: TRBD1
cdr3_nt: TGTGCCAGCAGGGAGACAGGGGGCGCGGGGGAGACCCAGTACTTC
cdr3_aa: CASRETGGAGETQYF

clone_size: .
v_call: TRBV13
j_call: TRBJ2-2
d_call: TRBD1
cdr3_nt: TGTGCCAGCATGATGGGGACAGGGGAGACCGGGGAGCTGTTTTTT
cdr3_aa: CASMMGTGETGELFF

clone_size: .
v_call: TRBV6-1
j_call: TRBJ2-1
d_call: .
cdr3_nt: TGTGCCAGCAGCGAACCGGGCAATGAGCAGTTCTTC
cdr3_aa: CASSEPGNEQFF

clone_size: .
v_call: TRBV6-5
j_call: TRBJ1-4
d_call: .
cdr3_nt: TGTGCCAGCAGTTACAGGCCGAATGAAAAACTGTTTTTT
cdr3_aa: CASSYRPNEKLFF

clone_size: .
v_call: TRBV9
j_call: TRBJ1-2
d_call: .
cdr3_nt: TGTGCCAGCAGCGGACTGGGCAGCCCCTATGGCTACACCTTC
cdr3_aa: CASSGLGSPYGYTF

clone_size: .
v_call: TRBV7-9
j_call: TRBJ2-1
d_call: TRBD2
cdr3_nt: TGTGCCAGCAGCTCTCCGGGACTAGCGGGAGACCATGAGCAGTTCTTC
cdr3_aa: CASSSPGLAGDHEQFF

clone_size: .
v_call: TRBV27
j_call: TRBJ1-1
d_call: .
cdr3_nt: TGTGCCAGCACCCCCCGGGGACTTCTGAACACTGAAGCTTTCTTT
cdr3_aa: CASTPRGLLNTEAFF

clone_size: .
v_call: TRBV29-1
j_call: TRBJ2-7
d_call: TRBD2
cdr3_nt: TGCAGCGTTCTTAGCGGGAGTGTCTACGAGCAGTACTTC
cdr3_aa: CSVLSGSVYEQYF

clone_size: .
v_call: TRBV28
j_call: TRBJ2-5
d_call: .
cdr3_nt: TGTGCCAGCAGTCTTATCGGTTCGGCTAGCAGAAAAGAGACCCAGTACTTC
cdr3_aa: CASSLIGSASRKETQYF

clone_size: .
v_call: TRBV9
j_call: TRBJ2-7
d_call: TRBD2
cdr3_nt: TGTGCCAGCAGCCCCAGCGGGGTGAGCTCCTACGAGCAGTACTTC
cdr3_aa: CASSPSGVSSYEQYF

clone_size: .
v_call: TRBV6-1
j_call: TRBJ2-5
d_call: .
cdr3_nt: TGTGCCAGCAGTGAAGGGTGGGGTGGGGAGACCCAGTACTTC
cdr3_aa: CASSEGWGGETQYF

clone_size: .
v_call: TRBV7-9
j_call: TRBJ1-5
d_call: .
cdr3_nt: TGTGCCAGCAGCTTTGGGGGGAATCAGCCCCAGCATTTT
cdr3_aa: CASSFGGNQPQHF

clone_size: .
v_call: TRBV10-1
j_call: TRBJ2-2
d_call: TRBD1
cdr3_nt: TGCGCCAGCAGTGACTCTAGGGACAGGGGAGGGAACACCGGGGAGCTGTTTTTT
cdr3_aa: CASSDSRDRGGNTGELFF

clone_size: .
v_call: TRBV28
j_call: TRBJ2-5
d_call: TRBD2
cdr3_nt: TGTGCCAGCACCGAGGGACTAGCGGGAGGCAGGGGTGAGACCCAGTACTTC
cdr3_aa: CASTEGLAGGRGETQYF

clone_size: few
v_call: TRBV27
j_call: TRBJ2-3
d_call: .
cdr3_nt: TGTGCCAGCAGTTTATTTCCCCCCCGACGCACAGATACGCAGTATTTT
cdr3_aa: CASSLFPPRRTDTQYF

clone_size: .
v_call: TRBV9
j_call: TRBJ1-4
d_call: TRBD1
cdr3_nt: TGTGCCAGCAGCGTAGCCCCAGGGGGGGCTTATGAAAAACTGTTTTTT
cdr3_aa: CASSVAPGGAYEKLFF

clone_size: .
v_call: TRBV7-2
j_call: TRBJ2-5
d_call: TRBD1
cdr3_nt: TGTGCCAGCAGTCGAGGACAGGGTGGAGAGACCCAGTACTTC
cdr3_aa: CASSRGQGGETQYF

clone_size: .
v_call: TRBV5-8
j_call: TRBJ2-1
d_call: TRBD2
cdr3_nt: TGTGCCAGCAGCTTGTTTACTAGCGGGAGGAATGAGCAGTTCTTC
cdr3_aa: CASSLFTSGRNEQFF

clone_size: .
v_call: TRBV4-2
j_call: TRBJ2-7
d_call: .
cdr3_nt: TGTGCCAGCAGCCAAGAGGAAGCGTCGTCCTACGAGCAGTACTTC
cdr3_aa: CASSQEEASSYEQYF

clone_size: .
v_call: TRBV30
j_call: TRBJ1-1
d_call: .
cdr3_nt: TGTGCCTGGAGCTGGGGGAACACTGAAGCTTTCTTT
cdr3_aa: CAWSWGNTEAFF

clone_size: .
v_call: TRBV7-6
j_call: TRBJ2-3
d_call: .
cdr3_nt: TGTGCCAGCAGCCCCCGGGGGGCCCTCACAGATACGCAGTATTTT
cdr3_aa: CASSPRGALTDTQYF

clone_size: .
v_call: TRBV5-8
j_call: TRBJ1-1
d_call: .
cdr3_nt: TGTGCCAGCAGCTTGGAGTGGCGGGAGCTGGGCACTGAAGCTTTCTTT
cdr3_aa: CASSLEWRELGTEAFF

clone_size: .
v_call: TRBV5-1
j_call: TRBJ2-3
d_call: .
cdr3_nt: TGCGCCAGCAGCCCGTTGGTGGGAGATACGCAGTATTTT
cdr3_aa: CASSPLVGDTQYF

clone_size: .
v_call: TRBV7-8
j_call: TRBJ1-6
d_call: .
cdr3_nt: TGTGCCAGCAACCCGGGGGAGGGGACCTCACCCCTCCACTTT
cdr3_aa: CASNPGEGTSPLHF